The 8 T cell receptor beta chains given below trace back to one sample, sequenced in a study of T cell repertoires in cytomegalovirus infection. Using its own MiXCR run on the reads, TCRdb lists one record per CDR3 protein. Here the sample spans 200,000 to 250,000 distinct CDR3 sequences, approximately 22% being singletons. Sequenced sample: CD8+ T cells from PBMCs. These receptors came from a human donor in good health (CMV status not recorded). Some clones in this sample may be carry-over from other donors' samples.

The sample holds a few counts of this clonotype. The CDR3, as DNA: TGTGCCAGCAGTCCCAATGCGGGACAGGGGATAGGGAGCTATGGCTACACCTTC. It encodes CASSPNAGQGIGSYGYTF. J is TRBJ1-2 and V is TRBV12-3 or TRBV12-4; 10 nucleotides match TRBD1. J was trimmed by 4 bases and V by 5 bases; bases with no gene match: 16. This CDR3 comprises 18 residues.

This clonotype came up many times. The chain combines TRBV7-2 with TRBJ1-5; D is possibly TRBD1 (6 bases). Trimming shortened V by 0 bases and J by 0 bases, and 9 bases separated the two germline ends. The length of the CDR3 is 16 residues. Looked up from germline, CDR1 is SGHTA and CDR2 is FQGNSA. For the CDR3, the DNA is TGTGCCAGCAGCTTAGCGTTCAGGGGTAGCAATCAGCCCCAGCATTTT. Residues: CASSLAFRGSNQPQHF.

This clonotype was picked up a small number of times. V and J are TRBV19 and TRBJ2-7; D might be TRBD2 (6 bases). Germline V gene data show CDR1 as LNHDA and CDR2 as SQIVND (reference sequence). Trimming took off 0 bases at V and 2 bases at J, with 8 bases between the two ends. The CDR3 loop spans 14 amino acids. CDR3 sequence reads: CASSIDGGTYEQYF. DNA of the CDR3: TGTGCCAGTAGTATAGATGGGGGGACCTACGAGCAGTACTTC.

The chain uses TRBV11-1 and TRBJ2-7, with D uncertain. Trimming removed 3 bases from V and 3 bases from J, with 9 bases in between. This CDR3 comprises 13 residues. Germline V gene lookup returns CDR1 SGHAT and CDR2 FQDESV (reference sequence). CDR3 region: CASSFLGRYEQYF. The CDR3 DNA is TGTGCCAGCAGCTTTTTAGGGCGCTACGAGCAGTACTTC. Combining the CDR3 with reference TRBV11-1 and TRBJ2-7 gives the whole variable domain EAEVAQSPRYKITEKSQAVAFWCDPISGHATLYWYRQILGQGPELLVQFQDESVVDDSQLPKDRFSAERLKGVDSTLKIQPAELGDSAMYLCASSFLGRYEQYFGPGTRLTVT.

In this sample, this clonotype turned up a few times. The chain links TRBV7-9 to TRBJ2-6, with D possibly matching TRBD2 (5 bases). The germline V gene encodes CDR1 SEHNR and CDR2 FQNEAQ (reference sequence). The CDR3 is made up of 15 amino acids. V lost 2 bases, J lost 4 bases, and 9 bases lay in between. CDR3 loop: CASSLTPGGANVLTF. In DNA form, the CDR3 reads TGTGCCAGCAGCTTAACCCCGGGAGGGGCCAACGTCCTGACTTTC. Variable domain in full (rest from reference TRBV7-9 and TRBJ2-6): DTGVSQNPRHKITKRGQNVTFRCDPISEHNRLYWYRQTLGQGPEFLTYFQNEAQLEKSRLLSDRFSAERPKGSFSTLEIQRTEQGDSAMYLCASSLTPGGANVLTFGAGSRLTVL.

The V gene is TRBV7-6, the J gene TRBJ2-7; 8 bases match TRBD1. This CDR3 contains 14 residues. Germline-derived CDR1 and CDR2 are SGHVS and FNYEAQ. V trimming: 5 bases; J trimming: 3 bases; junction bases outside the gene matches: 6. CDR3 bases: TGTGCCAGCAGCCCCTGGGACAGGATCTACGAGCAGTACTTC. Translated, it gives CASSPWDRIYEQYF.

This clonotype was detected many times. CDR3 coding DNA: TGTGCCAGCAGTCAACCCGGGCCGATCAATTCACCCCTCCACTTT. Amino acid sequence: CASSQPGPINSPLHF. This chain joins TRBV6-2 or TRBV6-3 and TRBJ1-6; no clear D gene. Germline lookup yields CDR1 MNHEY and CDR2 SVGEGT. The CDR3 has 15 residues. Trimming removed 5 bases at V and 7 bases at J, with 15 bases between.

This clonotype was detected ten times or more. This rearrangement joins TRBV5-4 to TRBJ1-1, with D perhaps TRBD1 (5 bases). Per germline, CDR1 SGHNT and CDR2 YYREEE (reference sequence). The CDR3 extends over 15 amino acids. V dropped 4 bases and J dropped 8 bases, with 21 bases sitting between them. The CDR3 sequence: CASSPPDMLTSEAFF. In nucleotides, the CDR3 is TGTGCCAGCAGCCCGCCGGACATGCTAACATCCGAAGCTTTCTTT. Based on the CDR3 plus reference TRBV5-4 and TRBJ1-1, the full variable domain is ETGVTQSPTHLIKTRGQQVTLRCSSQSGHNTVSWYQQALGQGPQFIFQYYREEENGRGNFPPRFSGLQFPNYSSELNVNALELDDSALYLCASSPPDMLTSEAFFGQGTRLTVV.